This TCR beta chain is from a study of cytomegalovirus exposure and HLA in healthy donors. Study results and caveats: The tendency of first-cohort TCR clusters to co-occur in the 120 or so validation repertoires was the finding of a later analysis. The authors listed 150 to 200 TCR beta chains as cytomegalovirus-associated. It was reported that the classifier diagnosed cytomegalovirus status with high specificity and sensitivity in both the original and validation cohorts.

The method was immunoSEQ multiplex PCR; TCRdb's version includes in-frame clones alone and lacks a portion of them. The sample lists 55,000 to 70,000 clones, just under 95% occurring once. The CDR3 runs 15 residues. Trimming took 3 bases from V and 7 from J, leaving 19 bases between them. Germline assignment: CDR1 SGHDN and CDR2 FVKESK. Details on this clone: Antigen: not known.

The material sequenced was PBMCs. This receptor was obtained from a man aged 18 to 30 in good health and CMV-seronegative. The chain is built from TRBV14 and TRBJ2-7, with TRBD1 as a possible D gene (7 bases). In DNA, the CDR3 is TGTGCCAGCAGCCACCTGGAGGGGGCGCCGTGGGAGCAGTACTTC. Its translation is CASSHLEGAPWEQYF.